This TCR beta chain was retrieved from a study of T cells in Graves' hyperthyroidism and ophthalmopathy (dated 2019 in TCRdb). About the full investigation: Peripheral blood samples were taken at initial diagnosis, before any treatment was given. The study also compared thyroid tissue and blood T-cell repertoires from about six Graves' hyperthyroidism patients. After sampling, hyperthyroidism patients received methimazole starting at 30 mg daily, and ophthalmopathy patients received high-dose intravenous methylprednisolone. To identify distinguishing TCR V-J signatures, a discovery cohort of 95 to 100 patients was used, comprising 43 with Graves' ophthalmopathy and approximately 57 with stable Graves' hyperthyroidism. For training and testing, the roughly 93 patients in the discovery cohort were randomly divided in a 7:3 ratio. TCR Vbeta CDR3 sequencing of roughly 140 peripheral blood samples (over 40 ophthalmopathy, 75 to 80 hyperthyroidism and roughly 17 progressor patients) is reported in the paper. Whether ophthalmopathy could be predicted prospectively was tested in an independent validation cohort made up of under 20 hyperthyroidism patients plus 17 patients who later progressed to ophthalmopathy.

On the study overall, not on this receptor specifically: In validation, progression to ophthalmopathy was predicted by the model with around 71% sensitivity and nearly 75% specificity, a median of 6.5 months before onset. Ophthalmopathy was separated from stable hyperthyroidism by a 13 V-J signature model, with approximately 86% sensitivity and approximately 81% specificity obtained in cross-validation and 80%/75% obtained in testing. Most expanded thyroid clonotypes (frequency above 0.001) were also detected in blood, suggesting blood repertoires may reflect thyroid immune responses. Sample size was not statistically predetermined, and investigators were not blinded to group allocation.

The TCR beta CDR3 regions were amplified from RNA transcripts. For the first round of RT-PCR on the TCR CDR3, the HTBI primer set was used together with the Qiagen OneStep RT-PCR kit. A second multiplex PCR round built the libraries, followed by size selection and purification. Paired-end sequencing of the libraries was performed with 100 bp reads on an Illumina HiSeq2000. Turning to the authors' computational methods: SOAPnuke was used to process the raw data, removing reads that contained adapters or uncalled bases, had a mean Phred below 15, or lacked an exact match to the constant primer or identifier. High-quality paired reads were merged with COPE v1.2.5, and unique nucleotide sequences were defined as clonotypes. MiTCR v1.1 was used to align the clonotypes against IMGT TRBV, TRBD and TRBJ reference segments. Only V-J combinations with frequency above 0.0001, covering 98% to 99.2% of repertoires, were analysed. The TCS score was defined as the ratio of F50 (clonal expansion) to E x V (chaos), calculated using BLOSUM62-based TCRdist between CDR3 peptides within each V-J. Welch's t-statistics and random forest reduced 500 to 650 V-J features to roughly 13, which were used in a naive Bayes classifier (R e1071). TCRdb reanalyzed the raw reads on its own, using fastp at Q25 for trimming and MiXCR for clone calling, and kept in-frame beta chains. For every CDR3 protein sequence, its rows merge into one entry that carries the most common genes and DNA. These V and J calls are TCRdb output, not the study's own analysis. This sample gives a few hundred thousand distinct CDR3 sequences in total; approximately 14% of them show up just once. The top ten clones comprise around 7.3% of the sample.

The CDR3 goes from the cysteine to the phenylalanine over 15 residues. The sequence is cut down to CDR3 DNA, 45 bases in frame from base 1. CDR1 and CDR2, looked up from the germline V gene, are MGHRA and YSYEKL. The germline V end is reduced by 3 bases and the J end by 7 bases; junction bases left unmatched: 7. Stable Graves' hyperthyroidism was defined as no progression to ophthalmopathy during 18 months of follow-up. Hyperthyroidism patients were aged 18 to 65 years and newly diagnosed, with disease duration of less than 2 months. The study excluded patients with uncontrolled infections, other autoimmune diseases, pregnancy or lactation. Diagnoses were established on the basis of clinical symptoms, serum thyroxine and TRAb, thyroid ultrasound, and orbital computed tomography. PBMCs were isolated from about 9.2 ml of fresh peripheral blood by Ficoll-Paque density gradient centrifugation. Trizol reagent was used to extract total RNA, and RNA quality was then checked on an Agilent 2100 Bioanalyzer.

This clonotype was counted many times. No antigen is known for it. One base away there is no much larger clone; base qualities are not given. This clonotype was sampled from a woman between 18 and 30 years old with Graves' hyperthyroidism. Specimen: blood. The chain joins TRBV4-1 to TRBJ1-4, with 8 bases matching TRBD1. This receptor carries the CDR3 CASSQSQGAGEKLFF. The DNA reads TGCGCCAGCAGCCAGAGCCAGGGGGCGGGTGAAAAACTGTTTTTT.